These T cell receptor beta chains were read from a single sample in a study of blood T cells in healthy people across ages. TCRdb re-analysed the 5' RACE reads in MiXCR, keeping a single row per CDR3 protein. Among approximately 690,000 distinct CDR3 sequences listed, around 54% were seen once. Sequences were obtained from blood. These receptors were collected from a man aged 55 to 70 in good health. CDR3s include the opening cysteine and the closing phenylalanine or tryptophan. The order of the fields is V gene, D gene, clone size, CDR3 length, J gene, CDR3 protein, CDR3 DNA. A D gene is named only where the DNA matches it firmly. Only part of the rows carry a size: once, few, many, or a class if the clone is expanded.

V: TRBV5-1
D: .
size: few
length: 15
J: TRBJ2-1
CDR3: CASSPGSPYDNEQFF
DNA: TGCGCCAGCAGCCCCGGCAGCCCTTATGACAATGAGCAGTTCTTC

V: TRBV7-9
D: TRBD1
size: few
length: 13
J: TRBJ1-4
CDR3: CASSQQGNEKLFF
DNA: TGTGCCAGCAGCCAACAGGGGAATGAAAAACTGTTTTTT

V: TRBV4-1
D: .
size: once
length: 13
J: TRBJ1-1
CDR3: CASSQDVGLEAFF
DNA: TGCGCCAGCAGCCAAGATGTGGGACTTGAAGCTTTCTTT

V: TRBV18
D: .
size: .
length: 13
J: TRBJ1-4
CDR3: CASSPQGYEKLFF
DNA: TGTGCCAGCTCACCCCAGGGGTATGAAAAACTGTTTTTT

V: TRBV7-2
D: TRBD2
size: few
length: 20
J: TRBJ2-1
CDR3: CASSLVFGTSGESSYNEQFF
DNA: TGTGCCAGCAGCTTAGTATTCGGGACTAGCGGGGAGAGCTCCTACAATGAGCAGTTCTTC

V: TRBV6-1
D: TRBD1
size: .
length: 16
J: TRBJ2-5
CDR3: CASNQPGQGDQETQYF
DNA: TGTGCCAGCAATCAACCGGGACAGGGGGATCAAGAGACCCAGTACTTC

V: TRBV29-1
D: .
size: .
length: 11
J: TRBJ1-2
CDR3: CSVVTGGGYTF
DNA: TGCAGCGTTGTCACGGGGGGCGGCTACACCTTC

V: TRBV7-2
D: .
size: few
length: 13
J: TRBJ2-2
CDR3: CASSLVSVGELFF
DNA: TGTGCCAGCAGCTTAGTTAGTGTCGGGGAGCTGTTTTTT

V: TRBV3-1
D: .
size: few
length: 15
J: TRBJ2-7
CDR3: CASSQRGAGGYEQYF
DNA: TGTGCCAGCAGCCAAAGGGGGGCCGGAGGATACGAGCAGTACTTC

V: TRBV12-3/TRBV12-4
D: .
size: .
length: 13
J: TRBJ2-7
CDR3: CAGSLSQAYEQYF
DNA: TGTGCCGGCAGTTTAAGTCAAGCATACGAGCAGTACTTC

V: TRBV12-3/TRBV12-4
D: .
size: .
length: 15
J: TRBJ1-6
CDR3: CASSLRQGNNSPLHF
DNA: TGTGCCAGCAGTTTGCGGCAGGGAAATAATTCACCCCTCCACTTT

V: TRBV25-1
D: TRBD1
size: few
length: 16
J: TRBJ1-2
CDR3: CASSAPQGEPNYGYTF
DNA: TGTGCCAGCAGTGCTCCTCAGGGGGAACCTAACTATGGCTACACCTTC

V: TRBV7-2
D: TRBD2
size: .
length: 16
J: TRBJ2-1
CDR3: CASSLRVTSGRIEQFF
DNA: TGTGCCAGCAGCTTAAGGGTGACTAGCGGACGAATTGAGCAGTTCTTC

V: TRBV7-9
D: .
size: .
length: 13
J: TRBJ1-2
CDR3: CASSFNEGHGYTF
DNA: TGTGCCAGCAGCTTCAACGAGGGCCATGGCTACACCTTC

V: TRBV29-1
D: .
size: few
length: 13
J: TRBJ2-5
CDR3: CSVVTNREETQYF
DNA: TGCAGCGTCGTGACTAACCGGGAAGAGACCCAGTACTTC

V: TRBV20-1
D: TRBD2
size: few
length: 15
J: TRBJ2-5
CDR3: CSASPRTSGQETQYF
DNA: TGCAGTGCTAGTCCCAGGACTAGCGGACAAGAGACCCAGTACTTC

V: TRBV5-1
D: .
size: .
length: 14
J: TRBJ2-3
CDR3: CASSLASSWDTQYF
DNA: TGCGCCAGCAGCTTGGCTTCTTCTTGGGATACGCAGTATTTT

V: TRBV7-9
D: .
size: .
length: 16
J: TRBJ2-6
CDR3: CASSSRGSPGANVLTF
DNA: TGTGCCAGCAGCTCCCGGGGGAGTCCTGGGGCCAACGTCCTGACTTTC

V: TRBV20-1
D: .
size: .
length: 14
J: TRBJ1-2
CDR3: CSAEDRLENYGYTF
DNA: TGCAGTGCTGAAGACAGGCTTGAGAACTATGGCTACACCTTC

V: TRBV5-1
D: TRBD1
size: .
length: 16
J: TRBJ1-1
CDR3: CASSLPGDRGHTEAFF
DNA: TGCGCCAGCAGCCTACCGGGGGACAGGGGGCATACTGAAGCTTTCTTT

V: TRBV10-2
D: .
size: .
length: 16
J: TRBJ2-6
CDR3: CASSASTGLGANVLTF
DNA: TGCGCCAGCAGTGCCTCCACAGGGCTTGGGGCCAACGTCCTGACTTTC

V: TRBV10-3
D: .
size: .
length: 15
J: TRBJ1-6
CDR3: CAISTGDRGNSPLHF
DNA: TGTGCCATCAGTACCGGGGATAGGGGGAATTCACCCCTCCACTTT

V: TRBV3-1
D: TRBD2
size: medium-sized
length: 18
J: TRBJ2-5
CDR3: CASSQDRASGASRETQYF
DNA: TGTGCCAGCAGCCAAGATCGGGCTAGCGGGGCTTCGCGTGAGACCCAGTACTTC

V: TRBV29-1
D: TRBD1
size: few
length: 15
J: TRBJ2-5
CDR3: CSVLKGAGDEETQYF
DNA: TGCAGCGTCTTGAAGGGGGCAGGGGACGAAGAGACCCAGTACTTC

V: TRBV24-1
D: .
size: .
length: 13
J: TRBJ2-3
CDR3: CATSAGNTDTQYF
DNA: TGTGCCACCAGCGCCGGGAACACAGATACGCAGTATTTT

V: TRBV4-2
D: .
size: .
length: 16
J: TRBJ1-2
CDR3: CASSQDNSGNNYGYTF
DNA: TGTGCCAGCAGCCAAGATAACTCAGGGAATAACTATGGCTACACCTTC

V: TRBV29-1
D: .
size: few
length: 13
J: TRBJ1-5
CDR3: CSVGRQPNQPQHF
DNA: TGCAGCGTTGGTCGACAGCCCAATCAGCCCCAGCATTTT

V: TRBV29-1
D: .
size: .
length: 14
J: TRBJ1-5
CDR3: CSLGRGLGNQPQHF
DNA: TGCAGCTTGGGGCGAGGTCTTGGCAATCAGCCCCAGCATTTT

V: TRBV27
D: TRBD2
size: .
length: 17
J: TRBJ2-1
CDR3: CASGLFVLAGGRNEQFF
DNA: TGTGCCAGCGGTTTATTTGTTCTAGCGGGGGGGCGCAATGAGCAGTTCTTC

V: TRBV11-2
D: .
size: .
length: 24
J: TRBJ2-7
CDR3: CASSLGDRGSEAFFGQGTTYEQYF
DNA: .

V: TRBV6-1
D: TRBD1
size: .
length: 15
J: TRBJ2-1
CDR3: CASSGRGQAAGEQFF
DNA: TGTGCCAGCAGTGGTAGGGGACAGGCGGCGGGGGAGCAGTTCTTC

V: TRBV6-1
D: TRBD1
size: once
length: 14
J: TRBJ1-1
CDR3: CASTSGQGGTEAFF
DNA: TGTGCCAGCACCTCAGGACAGGGGGGGACTGAAGCTTTCTTT

V: TRBV4-1
D: .
size: .
length: 18
J: TRBJ2-6
CDR3: CASSQDTGRYSGANVLTF
DNA: TGCGCCAGCAGCCAAGATACGGGCCGCTACTCTGGGGCCAACGTCCTGACTTTC

V: TRBV20-1
D: TRBD1
size: once
length: 13
J: TRBJ1-4
CDR3: CSAKRQGGEKLFF
DNA: TGCAGTGCAAAAAGACAGGGTGGGGAAAAACTGTTTTTT

V: TRBV4-2
D: .
size: .
length: 13
J: TRBJ2-1
CDR3: CASSQVWGNEQFF
DNA: TGTGCCAGCAGCCAAGTCTGGGGGAATGAGCAGTTCTTC

V: TRBV28
D: TRBD1
size: once
length: 16
J: TRBJ1-1
CDR3: CASSLGGTGKGSEAFF
DNA: TGTGCCAGCAGTCTCGGGGGGACAGGGAAGGGTAGTGAAGCTTTCTTT

V: TRBV20-1
D: TRBD2
size: .
length: 13
J: TRBJ2-1
CDR3: CSLSGGTYNEQFF
DNA: TGCAGTCTCTCGGGGGGAACCTACAATGAGCAGTTCTTC

V: TRBV18
D: .
size: .
length: 17
J: TRBJ2-3
CDR3: CASSPRVLGTSTDTQYF
DNA: TGTGCCAGCTCACCACGAGTCTTGGGGACTAGCACAGATACGCAGTATTTT

V: TRBV10-1
D: TRBD1
size: .
length: 16
J: TRBJ2-5
CDR3: CASSESRTGRLNEQYF
DNA: TGCGCCAGCAGTGAGTCTCGGACAGGGCGGTTGAATGAGCAGTACTTC

V: TRBV20-1
D: TRBD1
size: .
length: 12
J: TRBJ2-1
CDR3: CSPGQGANEQFF
DNA: TGCAGTCCGGGACAGGGGGCGAATGAGCAGTTCTTC

V: TRBV5-6
D: .
size: few
length: 14
J: TRBJ2-7
CDR3: CASSRGRVFYEQYF
DNA: TGTGCCAGCAGCCGCGGGCGGGTCTTCTACGAGCAGTACTTC

V: TRBV3-1
D: TRBD1
size: .
length: 18
J: TRBJ1-2
CDR3: CASSQGWAGGAANYGYTF
DNA: TGTGCCAGCAGCCAAGGATGGGCAGGGGGAGCTGCTAACTATGGCTACACCTTC

V: TRBV20-1
D: .
size: few
length: 12
J: TRBJ2-7
CDR3: CSASGPAYEQYF
DNA: TGCAGTGCTAGTGGGCCCGCTTACGAGCAGTACTTC

V: TRBV7-8
D: .
size: .
length: 12
J: TRBJ1-2
CDR3: CASSPRDYGYTF
DNA: TGTGCCAGCAGCCCCCGAGACTATGGCTACACCTTC

V: TRBV2
D: TRBD2
size: .
length: 16
J: TRBJ2-1
CDR3: CASSEAGAGTYNEQFF
DNA: TGTGCCAGCAGTGAAGCGGGAGCGGGAACCTACAATGAGCAGTTCTTC

V: TRBV12-3/TRBV12-4
D: .
size: .
length: 20
J: TRBJ2-4
CDR3: CASSPLTRFNSGTAKNIQYF
DNA: TGTGCCAGCAGTCCCCTTACAAGATTTAACTCAGGGACCGCCAAAAACATTCAGTACTTC

V: TRBV10-3
D: .
size: few
length: 14
J: TRBJ2-5
CDR3: CATRYEASVGTQYF
DNA: TGTGCCACCCGCTATGAAGCGTCGGTGGGGACCCAGTACTTC

V: TRBV7-2
D: .
size: .
length: 15
J: TRBJ1-2
CDR3: CASSLDASGSYGYTF
DNA: TGTGCCAGCAGCTTAGACGCTTCGGGCAGCTATGGCTACACCTTC

V: TRBV18
D: .
size: .
length: 15
J: TRBJ2-1
CDR3: CASSPPGRGYNEQFF
DNA: TGTGCCAGCTCACCACCAGGCAGGGGTTACAATGAGCAGTTCTTC

V: TRBV15
D: .
size: .
length: 15
J: TRBJ2-4
CDR3: CATSRGQGGKNIQYF
DNA: TGTGCCACCAGCAGAGGCCAGGGTGGCAAAAACATTCAGTACTTC

V: TRBV4-2
D: TRBD1
size: .
length: 15
J: TRBJ2-1
CDR3: CASSQGQGARNEQFF
DNA: TGTGCCAGCAGCCAAGGCCAGGGGGCGAGAAATGAGCAGTTCTTC

V: TRBV20-1
D: .
size: .
length: 12
J: TRBJ2-3
CDR3: CSAGDSRPTQYF
DNA: TGCAGTGCCGGGGACTCCCGACCTACGCAGTATTTT

V: TRBV29-1
D: TRBD1
size: few
length: 15
J: TRBJ1-2
CDR3: CSVAGTGGNLRGYTF
DNA: TGCAGCGTTGCCGGGACAGGAGGGAATCTGCGCGGCTACACCTTC

V: TRBV14
D: TRBD2
size: .
length: 14
J: TRBJ2-1
CDR3: CASRASGGQGEQFF
DNA: TGTGCCAGCCGTGCTAGCGGGGGGCAAGGTGAGCAGTTCTTC

V: TRBV18
D: TRBD1
size: many
length: 13
J: TRBJ1-2
CDR3: CASSPRDSYGYTF
DNA: TGCGCCAGCAGCCCCCGGGACAGCTATGGCTACACCTTC

V: TRBV5-1
D: TRBD2
size: .
length: 15
J: TRBJ2-5
CDR3: CASSTRLAQEETQYF
DNA: TGCGCCAGCAGCACTAGACTAGCTCAAGAAGAGACCCAGTACTTC